Listed here are 20 T cell receptor beta chains from one sample, sequenced in a study of tissue T cells after allogeneic stem cell transplantation. Data came from immunoSEQ multiplex PCR; TCRdb stores just in-frame clones and leaves some out. In the table there are some 7,600 clones, 50% of which are singletons. This sample's time point: mouse harvest day 7 after allogeneic transplant. Mouse grafts combined 10^7 T-cell-depleted bone marrow cells with 10^6 splenic CD5+ T cells. Sequencing was done on a sample of lymph node tissue. These receptors originate from a female BALB/c mouse given C57BL/6 T cells with graft-versus-host disease after an allogeneic hematopoietic cell transplant.

Details on this clone: Gene names follow the mouse nomenclature. The CDR3 goes on 1 residue after the read ends, and that part is filled in from the germline J gene. The chain uses TRBV29 and TRBJ2-5; 7 positions match TRBD1. The CDR3 extends over 15 amino acids. The trim removed 5 bases at V and 1 base at J, leaving 6 bases unmatched. Germline CDR1 and CDR2: MSHET and SYDVDS. The CDR3 loop reads CASSPTGTYQDTQYF. The sequenced part of the CDR3 DNA is TGTGCTAGCAGTCCGACAGGGACGTACCAAGACACCCAGTAC. Drawing the rest from reference TRBV29 and TRBJ2-5, the complete variable domain is DMKVTQMPRYLIKRMGENVLLECGQDMSHETMYWYRQDPGLGLQLIYISYDVDSNSEGDIPKGYRVSRKKREHFSLILDSAKTNQTSVYFCASSPTGTYQDTQYFGPGTRLLVL.

This clone was picked up a small number of times. Mouse germline and gene names are used. The read halts 1 residue ahead of the CDR3 end, with the missing end drawn from the germline J gene. The V call is TRBV15, the J call TRBJ2-7, with D possibly matching TRBD1 (6 bases). CDR3 length: 14 amino acids. Trimming took off 1 base at V and 3 bases at J, with 10 bases between the two ends. Germline values: CDR1 SGHND, CDR2 FRSKSL. Partial CDR3 DNA: TGTGCCAGCAGTTTAGGGGGGACAAACTATGAACAGTAC. Protein sequence: CASSLGGTNYEQY. From start to end, the CDR3 is CASSLGGTNYEQYF. Looking up the rest from reference TRBV15 and TRBJ2-7 gives the full variable domain: DAGVTQTPRHEVAEKGQTIILKCEPVSGHNDLFWYRQTKIQGLELLSYFRSKSLMEDGGAFKDRFKAEMLNSSFSTLKIQPTEPKDSAVYLCASSLGGTNYEQYFGPGTRLTVL.

By sample share, this clone is large (0.1 to 1%). Gene names follow the mouse nomenclature. Sequencing ends 1 residue short of the CDR3 end; the germline J gene provides the rest. This rearrangement joins TRBV26 to TRBJ2-7; no clear D gene. CDR1 KGHPV and CDR2 FQNQEV come from the germline V gene (reference sequence). The CDR3 loop spans 12 amino acids. Between the trimmed V and J ends, which lost 0 bases and 4 bases, there was a span of 4 bases. The CDR3 sequence: CASSLSQYEQYF. The DNA read from the CDR3 is TGTGCCAGCAGTCTGTCACAGTATGAACAGTAC.

Details on this clone: The gene symbols are mouse symbols. The read ends 1 residue shy of where the CDR3 ends; the end is completed using the germline J gene. The V and J genes are TRBV3 and TRBJ2-4, with unresolved D. Germline CDR1 is SNHLY and CDR2 is FYNGKV (reference sequence). Trimming removed 0 bases from V and 2 bases from J, with 6 bases in between. CDR3 length equals 14 residues. CDR3 amino acids: CASSLAGPQNTLYF. Partial CDR3 DNA: TGTGCCAGCAGCTTAGCTGGGCCTCAAAACACCTTGTAC.

To note about this clone: Germline and genes here are mouse. Read coverage stops 1 residue before the CDR3 terminus; the germline J gene supplies the remainder. The rearrangement joins TRBV26 to TRBJ1-1, with no clear D. CDR1 is KGHPV and CDR2 is FQNQEV in the germline V gene (reference sequence). The CDR3 contains 11 residues. Deletions cut 6 bases from V and 5 bases from J, with 7 bases between. Here the CDR3 reads CASSPGTEVFF. The covered CDR3 bases are TGTGCCAGCAGCCCAGGTACAGAAGTCTTC.

Worth noting for this clone: Gene names follow the mouse nomenclature. The read stops 1 residue short of the end of the CDR3; the missing end is completed from the germline J gene. V and J are TRBV13-2 and TRBJ2-3, with D uncertain. The CDR3 has 14 residues. The germline gives CDR1 NNHNN, CDR2 SYGAGS (reference sequence). Trimming took off 3 bases at V and 2 bases at J, with 10 bases between the two ends. The CDR3 bases that were read are TGTGCCAGCGGTGCGGAACAAAATGCAGAAACGCTGTAT. As protein: CASGAEQNAETLY. The entire CDR3 reads CASGAEQNAETLYF.

This clone has just a few counts. Genes and germline come from the mouse. The read halts 1 residue ahead of the CDR3 end, with the missing end drawn from the germline J gene. This sequence joins TRBV26 and TRBJ1-3, with no clear D. V was shortened by 3 bases and J by 3 bases, with 9 bases between the two germline ends. The CDR3 is 14 residues long. Germline CDR1 KGHPV, CDR2 FQNQEV (reference sequence). CDR3 sequence: CASSLMAFGNTLYF. Incomplete CDR3 DNA: TGTGCCAGCAGTCTCATGGCCTTTGGAAATACGCTCTAT.

In the case of this clone: Gene names and germline refer to mouse. The sequenced fragment ends 1 residue before the CDR3 boundary, so the rest is inferred from the germline J gene. V and J are TRBV13-1 and TRBJ2-7; 7 positions match TRBD1. J gave up 4 bases and V 5 bases, and 6 bases lay outside the gene matches. The CDR3 has 13 residues. CDR1 is NSHNY and CDR2 is SYGAGN in the germline V gene. CDR3 residues: CASSRDRNYEQYF. The sequenced part of the CDR3 DNA is TGTGCCAGCAGCCGGGACAGAAATTATGAACAGTAC.

This clone was detected only a few times. Genes and germline come from the mouse. Read data end 1 residue before the CDR3 end; the end is taken from the germline J gene. The chain has TRBV12-1 and TRBJ1-1; weak D call: TRBD1 (6 bases). CDR1 SGHSN and CDR2 HYEKVE come from the germline V gene. V lost 0 bases and J 1 base, leaving 11 bases between the germline ends. The CDR3 loop spans 15 amino acids. The CDR3 reads CASSLERGGNTEVFF. The part of the CDR3 DNA that was read is TGTGCCAGCTCTCTCGAGAGGGGGGGGAACACAGAAGTCTTC.

As regards this clone: Genes here carry mouse names. This chain's CDR3 is CASSWGNSNERLFF. The sequenced part of the CDR3 DNA is TGTGCCAGCAGTTGGGGCAATTCCAACGAAAGATTATTT. The chain recombines TRBV15 with TRBJ1-4, with a possible D match to TRBD1 (5 bases). Sequencing ends 1 residue short of the CDR3 end; the germline J gene provides the rest. This CDR3 is 14 amino acids long. V lost 4 bases, J lost 1 base, and 7 bases lay in between. Germline CDR1 is SGHND and CDR2 is FRSKSL.

Notes on this clone: Genes here carry mouse names. The observed sequence ends 1 residue before the CDR3 terminus, with the missing tail filled in from the germline J gene. The rearrangement joins TRBV5 to TRBJ2-3, with TRBD2 matching 7 bases. CDR3 length equals 15 residues. In germline, CDR1 is LGHNA, CDR2 YNLKQL (reference sequence). Unmatched junction bases numbered 4, after V lost 4 bases and J lost 0 bases. The CDR3 DNA, read in part, is TGTGCCAGCAGCCCCTGGGGGTCTAGTGCAGAAACGCTGTAT. This codes for CASSPWGSSAETLY. The CDR3 in its entirety is CASSPWGSSAETLYF.

For this clone: The gene symbols are mouse symbols. The CDR3 DNA, read in part, is TGTGCCAGCGGTGATGCTTGGGGGGCAGCAAACACCGGGCAGCTCTAC. As protein: CASGDAWGAANTGQLY. The entire CDR3 sequence reads CASGDAWGAANTGQLYF. V usage is TRBV13-2 and J usage is TRBJ2-2; TRBD2 is a possible D gene (7 bases). The CDR3 end is not reached by the read, which stops 1 residue before it; the germline J gene fills it in. Germline assignment: CDR1 NNHNN and CDR2 SYGAGS (reference sequence). The germline V and J ends were trimmed by 0 bases and 0 bases, with 12 bases remaining between them. CDR3 size: 17 residues.

With respect to this clone: Mouse gene names apply. The read halts 1 residue ahead of the CDR3 end, with the missing end drawn from the germline J gene. The sample carries other DNA sequences with the same CDR3. The chain employs TRBV26 and TRBJ1-4; D gene uncertain. The CDR3 contains 12 residues. With 3 bases removed from V and 4 bases from J, the gap between germline ends came to 3 bases. The germline V gene encodes CDR1 KGHPV and CDR2 FQNQEV (reference sequence). The CDR3 DNA, read in part, is TGTGCCAGCAGTCTCAGCAACGAAAGATTATTT. Translating it yields CASSLSNERLF. The CDR3 reads in full as CASSLSNERLFF.

Concerning this clone itself: Gene labels here are mouse ones. The sequenced fragment ends 1 residue before the CDR3 boundary, so the rest is inferred from the germline J gene. The J gene is TRBJ2-4, the V gene TRBV31; 8 bases line up with TRBD2. Germline V lookup: CDR1 GKSSPN, CDR2 SITVG. The CDR3 has 15 amino acids. Germline trimming cut 0 bases from V and 2 bases from J; bases unmatched to any gene: 4. The CDR3 loop reads CAWSLPGGLQNTLYF. The part of the CDR3 DNA that was read is TGTGCCTGGAGTCTACCTGGGGGGCTTCAAAACACCTTGTAC.

Concerning this clone itself: Genes and germline are mouse. The read is 1 residue too short to cover the CDR3 end, so that end is filled in from the germline J gene. The V gene is TRBV5, the J gene TRBJ2-7; 9 bases align to TRBD2. Germline values: CDR1 LGHNA, CDR2 YNLKQL (reference sequence). Germline trimming cut 4 bases from V and 4 bases from J; bases unmatched to any gene: 5. The CDR3 covers 14 residues. CDR3 sequence reads: CASSPLTGGYEQYF. CDR3 DNA (partial): TGTGCCAGCAGCCCTCTGACTGGGGGTTATGAACAGTAC.

Of note for this clone: The germline and genes are mouse ones. Read sequence stops 1 residue before the CDR3 end, and the germline J gene provides the missing end. The chain is built from TRBV3 and TRBJ2-7, with 7 bases lining up with TRBD2. This CDR3 spans 12 amino acids. CDR1 and CDR2 (germline): SNHLY, FYNGKV (reference sequence). With V trimmed by 5 bases and J by 4 bases, 2 bases remained unmatched. The DNA read from the CDR3 is TGTGCCAGCAGCCCGGGACTGTATGAACAGTAC. Its protein product is CASSPGLYEQY. In full, the CDR3 is CASSPGLYEQYF. The complete variable domain, with remaining parts taken from reference TRBV3 and TRBJ2-7, reads GPKVLQIPSHQIIDMGQMVTLNCDPVSNHLYFYWYKQILGQQMEFLVNFYNGKVMEKSKLFKDQFSVERPDGSYFTLKIQPTALEDSAVYFCASSPGLYEQYFGPGTRLTVL.

Note on this clone: Here the gene names and germline are mouse. The CDR3 loop reads CSSSQSQGDTQYF. The CDR3 bases that were read are TGCTCCAGCAGTCAATCACAGGGGGACACCCAGTAC. The chain has TRBV23 and TRBJ2-5; the table calls TRBD1, which could not be checked here. The read is 1 residue too short to cover the CDR3 end, so that end is filled in from the germline J gene. This CDR3 has 13 residues. Germline CDR1 KGHTA, CDR2 FQNQQP.

Remarks on this clone: The germline and genes are mouse ones. The sequence runs out 1 residue before the end of the CDR3; the remainder is reconstructed from the germline J gene. This chain joins TRBV15 and TRBJ2-7; D gene uncertain. This CDR3 contains 13 residues. Germline CDR1 reads SGHND; CDR2 reads FRSKSL. V lost 1 base and J lost 0, with 4 bases in between. The CDR3 is CASSLVNSYEQYF. Partial CDR3 DNA: TGTGCCAGCAGTTTAGTCAACTCCTATGAACAGTAC.

In this sample, this clone turned up once. Gene names and germline refer to mouse. The CDR3 end is not reached by the read, which stops 1 residue before it; the germline J gene fills it in. The chain uses TRBV13-1 and TRBJ1-1; D is perhaps TRBD1 (6 bases). CDR1 NSHNY and CDR2 SYGAGN come from the germline V gene. V dropped 0 bases and J dropped 0 bases, with 6 bases sitting between them. This CDR3 comprises 14 residues. The CDR3 bases that were read are TGTGCCAGCAGTGATGGACAGGCAAACACAGAAGTCTTC. It yields the protein CASSDGQANTEVF. The whole CDR3 is CASSDGQANTEVFF.

A remark on this clone: Germline and genes: mouse. The read halts 1 residue ahead of the CDR3 end, with the missing end drawn from the germline J gene. The rearrangement uses TRBV29 and TRBJ1-4; D perhaps matches TRBD1 (5 bases). The CDR3 has 12 amino acids. CDR1 and CDR2 (germline): MSHET, SYDVDS. V lost 4 bases and J 6 bases, leaving 6 bases between the germline ends. CDR3 DNA (partial): TGTGCTAGCAGTTGGGGGGACGAAAGATTATTT. Encoded protein: CASSWGDERLF. The whole CDR3 sequence is CASSWGDERLFF.